One sample yielded the 9 T cell receptor beta chains listed below, sequenced in a study of Ad26.COV2.S vaccination and SARS-CoV-2 variants (dated by TCRdb to the early 2020s). The sample's treatment or condition, from its label and the paper: roughly 20 received Ad26.COV2.S at low or high dose, single or two shots; about five received placebo; per-sample allocation not given. For vaccine and placebo recipients, repertoires were sequenced using samples collected on day 63 after the first injection. The library relied on the immunoSEQ multiplex PCR assay. TCRdb stores this immuneACCESS table with in-frame sequences only. Part of the clones is absent; in the studies checked, under half of the shortfall reflects unresolved V genes, and no reason is known for the rest. In all, the sample holds 400,000 to 500,000 clones, and more than 75% of those were seen once. The ten largest account for less than 4% of the sample.

The sample was peripheral blood, taken in a trial of Ad26.COV2.S vaccine versus placebo. Source of these receptors: a person aged 18-60 years who received the Ad26.COV2.S COVID-19 vaccine or a placebo.

The rearrangement joins TRBV9 to TRBJ2-7; D possibly corresponds to TRBD2 (6 bases). Germline CDR1 and CDR2: SGDLS and YYNGEE. The V and J ends lost 0 bases and 4 bases respectively, with 8 bases between them. This CDR3 is built from 13 residues. CDR3 in DNA: TGTGCCAGCAGCGTAGATGGGGGGTACGAGCAGTACTTC. Amino acids: CASSVDGGYEQYF.

V is TRBV5-1 and J is TRBJ2-5; TRBD2 might be the D (6 bases). V was pared by 7 bases and J by 5 bases, with 21 bases between. The CDR3 extends over 15 amino acids. Germline V gene lookup returns CDR1 SGHRS and CDR2 YFSETQ. The CDR3 here is CASAQEPTRGETQYF. CDR3 bases: TGCGCCAGCGCACAAGAACCAACTCGGGGGGAGACCCAGTACTTC.

This chain joins TRBV9 and TRBJ2-7, with TRBD1 as a possible D gene (6 bases). The CDR3 covers 15 residues. Trimming cost V 4 bases and J 1 base, with 15 bases left between them. Germline CDR1 SGDLS, CDR2 YYNGEE. Here the CDR3 DNA reads TGTGCCAGCAGCCCAGCAGGGGTTGGGTCCTACGAGCAGTACTTC. Its protein product is CASSPAGVGSYEQYF.

The chain has TRBV28 and TRBJ2-7, with D tentatively TRBD1 or TRBD2 (6 bases each). Germline CDR1 reads MDHEN; CDR2 reads SYDVKM. The CDR3 extends over 14 amino acids. Deletions cut 4 bases from V and 5 bases from J, with 15 bases between. The CDR3 DNA follows: TGTGCCAGCAGTTGGGGGGACATTGTCAACGAGCAGTACTTC. Amino acids: CASSWGDIVNEQYF.

The chain is built from TRBV18 and TRBJ1-4, with a tentative D call TRBD1 (5 bases). Germline V gives CDR1 KGHSH, CDR2 LQKENI. This CDR3 has 14 residues. Trimming stripped 3 bases from V and 8 bases from J, with 13 bases between. The CDR3 DNA reads TGTGCCAGCTCACCGCCGGGGACGGGGGAAAAACTGTTTTTT. Amino acid sequence: CASSPPGTGEKLFF.

This chain links TRBV3-1 (or the pseudogene TRBV3-2) with TRBJ1-6; maybe TRBD1 (5 bases). This CDR3 has 15 amino acids. Trimming pared 4 bases from V and 4 bases from J, leaving 11 bases between. From germline, CDR1 is LGHDT and CDR2 YNNKEL (reference sequence). CDR3 protein: CASSRGDFYNSPLHF. The CDR3 bases are TGTGCCAGCAGCCGGGGGGACTTTTATAATTCACCCCTCCACTTT.

The rearrangement joins TRBV6-1 to TRBJ2-3, with 11 nucleotides matching TRBD2. The CDR3 runs 19 residues. Germline CDR1 is MNHNS and CDR2 is SASEGT. The V and J ends lost 4 bases and 0 bases, in that order; junction bases with no gene match: 12. CDR3 in amino acids: CASSGRLAGGLPSTDTQYF. Written as DNA, the CDR3 is TGTGCCAGCAGTGGTCGGCTAGCGGGGGGCCTCCCTAGCACAGATACGCAGTATTTT.

This clone was detected only a few times. The rearrangement joins TRBV5-1 to TRBJ2-7; 8 bases are shared with TRBD1. V trimming: 0 bases; J trimming: 3 bases; junction bases outside the gene matches: 8. CDR3 length: 16 amino acids. Germline assignment: CDR1 SGHRS and CDR2 YFSETQ. Here the CDR3 DNA reads TGCGCCAGCAGCTTGGCGGGACAGGAATTGGGCTACGAGCAGTACTTC. Its translation is CASSLAGQELGYEQYF.

The V call is TRBV19, the J call TRBJ2-3; TRBD2 agrees at 11 bases. CDR3 length equals 16 residues. Looked up from germline, CDR1 is LNHDA and CDR2 is SQIVND (reference sequence). Trimming cost V 4 bases and J 4 bases; bases outside gene matches: 7. DNA for the CDR3: TGTGCCAGTAGTACACGACTAGCGGGGAAACCAGATACGCAGTATTTT. It is translated as CASSTRLAGKPDTQYF.